These 15 T cell receptor beta chains share one sample of origin, sequenced in a study of blood T cell repertoires in COVID-19. The protocol was immunoSEQ multiplex PCR, while the TCRdb copy is restricted to in-frame clones and leaves out a portion. The profile shows fewer than 250,000 clones, 80% to 90% of them singletons. Sequencing was performed on peripheral blood. These TCRs come from a man aged 30 to 45 with COVID-19, enrolled during active disease.

The V gene is TRBV5-1, the J gene TRBJ2-7; unclear D gene. This CDR3 region has 12 residues. V lost 1 base and J lost 5, with 7 bases in between. In germline, CDR1 is SGHRS, CDR2 YFSETQ. The CDR3 reads CASSLKLDEQYF. The CDR3, as DNA: TGCGCCAGCAGCTTGAAGTTAGACGAGCAGTACTTC.

This chain links TRBV7-2 with TRBJ2-5; maybe TRBD2 (5 bases). Trimming removed 1 base at V and 5 bases at J, with 5 bases between. The germline gives CDR1 SGHTA, CDR2 FQGNSA. CDR3 length equals 12 residues. The CDR3 here is CASSLGRETQYF. CDR3 DNA sequence: TGTGCCAGCAGCTTAGGGAGGGAGACCCAGTACTTC.

About this clone: A read error may produce the germline difference seen at one junction end. The chain has TRBV30 and TRBJ2-2; TRBD2 agrees at 10 bases. CDR1 and CDR2 (germline): GTSNPN, SVGIG (reference sequence). The CDR3 is made up of 17 amino acids. The chain's CDR3 is CAWSVWASGRSTRELFF. The CDR3 region has the DNA TGTGCCTGGAGTGTATGGGCTAGCGGGAGAAGCACCCGGGAGCTGTTTTTT.

This chain joins TRBV20-1 and TRBJ2-6; 7 bases align to TRBD1. Germline-derived CDR1 and CDR2 are DFQATT and SNEGSKA (reference sequence). This CDR3 comprises 17 residues. V lost 3 bases, J lost 0 bases, and 8 bases stayed unmatched. The CDR3 spells CSASRTGLLSGANVLTF. The DNA of the CDR3 is TGCAGTGCTAGTCGGACAGGTCTGCTCTCTGGGGCCAACGTCCTGACTTTC.

The rearrangement links TRBV11-1 to TRBJ1-2; D may be TRBD1 (5 bases). Germline CDR1 and CDR2: SGHAT and FQDESV (reference sequence). This CDR3 contains 15 residues. Trimming took 1 base from V and 4 from J, leaving 13 bases between them. CDR3 sequence reads: CASSLGPGTIYGYTF. The CDR3 bases are TGTGCCAGCAGCTTAGGGCCAGGGACTATCTATGGCTACACCTTC.

J is TRBJ2-1 and V is TRBV9, with TRBD1 identical over 9 bases. The germline gives CDR1 SGDLS, CDR2 YYNGEE. V lost 4 bases, J lost 2 bases, and 10 bases stayed unmatched. The CDR3 extends over 17 amino acids. CDR3 residues: CASSPTRTGATYNEQFF. Written as DNA, the CDR3 is TGTGCCAGCAGCCCGACAAGGACAGGGGCCACCTACAATGAGCAGTTCTTC.

The chain recombines TRBV4-2 with TRBJ2-5; D is undetermined. V lost 1 base to trimming and J lost 2 bases, with 11 bases between them. The CDR3 has 15 residues. In germline, CDR1 is LGHNA, CDR2 YNFKEQ. This chain's CDR3 is CASSQGLERQETQYF. The CDR3 DNA reads as TGTGCCAGCAGCCAAGGACTGGAAAGACAAGAGACCCAGTACTTC.

This clone has more than one count but fewer than ten. The chain has TRBV19 and TRBJ2-7, with 12 nucleotides matching TRBD1. Germline V gene data show CDR1 as LNHDA and CDR2 as SQIVND (reference sequence). CDR3 length: 16 amino acids. Germline trimming cut 4 bases from V and 4 bases from J; bases unmatched to any gene: 8. CDR3 DNA: TGTGCCAGTAGTACGACCGGGACAGGGGGCGGGTACGAGCAGTACTTC. Translating gives CASSTTGTGGGYEQYF.

This chain connects TRBV27 to TRBJ2-1, with 13 bases matching TRBD2. This CDR3 has 16 amino acids. Trimming cost V 8 bases and J 7 bases; bases outside gene matches: 11. Germline V CDR1 and CDR2: MNHEY, SMNVEV (reference sequence). The CDR3 region has the DNA TGTGCCAGCCGCCTACTAGCGGGAGGGCCTAAAAATGAGCAGTTCTTC. Its translation: CASRLLAGGPKNEQFF.

The chain recombines TRBV12-3 or TRBV12-4 with TRBJ2-7; D not resolved. V lost 3 bases and J 5 bases, leaving 5 bases between the germline ends. This CDR3 spans 11 amino acids. CDR3 residues: CASSFRDEQYF. CDR3 bases: TGTGCCAGCAGTTTCCGTGACGAGCAGTACTTC.

V usage is TRBV5-1 and J usage is TRBJ2-1, with 14 nucleotides matching TRBD2. This CDR3 has 15 amino acids. V shed 4 bases, J shed 8 bases, and the junction held 5 bases outside the gene matches. Germline-derived CDR1 and CDR2 are SGHRS and YFSETQ. The CDR3 sequence is CASSLTSGRGHEQFF. CDR3 sequence (DNA): TGCGCCAGCAGCCTGACTAGCGGGAGGGGGCATGAGCAGTTCTTC.

The chain has TRBV29-1 and TRBJ1-6; TRBD1 agrees at 8 bases. CDR1 is SQVTM and CDR2 is ANQGSEA in the germline V gene. With V trimmed by 4 bases and J by 6 bases, 5 bases remained unmatched. This CDR3 is built from 14 residues. This chain's CDR3 is CSVAQGALNSPLHF. CDR3 in DNA: TGCAGCGTTGCCCAGGGGGCGCTTAATTCACCCCTCCACTTT.

This chain links TRBV15 with TRBJ2-7, with D tentatively TRBD2 (5 bases). This CDR3 is built from 13 residues. Germline assignment: CDR1 LNHNV and CDR2 YYDKDF (reference sequence). V was clipped by 5 bases and J by 12 bases, with 20 bases between them. CDR3 DNA: TGTGCCACCAGCCCCGTGGGAGTTTTATCGTTGTACTTC. Encoded protein: CATSPVGVLSLYF.

This chain connects TRBV18 to TRBJ1-2; D may be TRBD1 (6 bases). Germline V gene sequence: CDR1 KGHSH, CDR2 LQKENI. V was cut by 3 bases and J by 3 bases, with 14 bases left in between. The CDR3 length is 15 residues. The CDR3 DNA is TGTGCCAGCTCACCTCAGGGGCATTTGGACTATGGCTACACCTTC. It specifies CASSPQGHLDYGYTF. The whole variable domain, remainder taken from reference TRBV18 and TRBJ1-2, is NAGVMQNPRHLVRRRGQEARLRCSPMKGHSHVYWYRQLPEEGLKFMVYLQKENIIDESGMPKERFSAEFPKEGPSILRIQQVVRGDSAAYFCASSPQGHLDYGYTFGSGTRLTVV.

The V and J genes are TRBV5-6 and TRBJ2-7; 9 bases map to TRBD1. The CDR3 has 14 residues. Germline CDR1 SGHDT, CDR2 YYEEEE. V gave up 7 bases and J gave up 8 bases; unmatched junction bases: 13. The CDR3 region has the DNA TGTGCCAGCGGGTTAGGACAGGGGCTTTCGAAGCAGTACTTC. This sequence encodes CASGLGQGLSKQYF.